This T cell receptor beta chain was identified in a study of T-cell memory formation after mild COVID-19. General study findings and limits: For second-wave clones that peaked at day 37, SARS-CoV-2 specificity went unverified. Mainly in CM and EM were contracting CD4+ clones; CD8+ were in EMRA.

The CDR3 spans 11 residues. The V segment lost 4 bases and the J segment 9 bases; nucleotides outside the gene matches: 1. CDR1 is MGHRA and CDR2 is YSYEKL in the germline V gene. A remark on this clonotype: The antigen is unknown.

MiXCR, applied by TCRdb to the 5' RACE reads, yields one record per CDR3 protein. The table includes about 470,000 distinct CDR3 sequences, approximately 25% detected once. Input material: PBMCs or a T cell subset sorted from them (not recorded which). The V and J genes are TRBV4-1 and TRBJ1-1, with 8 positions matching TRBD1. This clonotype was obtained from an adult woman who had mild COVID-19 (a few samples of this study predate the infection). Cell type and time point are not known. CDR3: CASSRDRQAFF. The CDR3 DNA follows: TGCGCCAGCAGCCGGGACAGGCAAGCTTTCTTT.